These 23 T cell receptor beta chains were all obtained from the same sample, sequenced in a study of a mutant IDH1 vaccine in newly diagnosed glioma (dated by TCRdb to the early 2020s). Their specific antigens are unknown. Library preparation used the immunoSEQ multiplex PCR assay. What TCRdb holds here is the immuneACCESS table cut down to in-frame rearrangements. Part of the clones is not present; checked against another copy, under half of the missing clones reflect an unresolved V gene, and the others are unexplained. The sample table records 30,000 to 35,000 clones; 50% to 60% of these occur just once. 11% of the sample is held by the ten biggest clonotypes. Read against the paper, the sample's time point label means: week 5, during vaccination. A 20-mer mutant IDH1 peptide at 300 micrograms in Montanide made up each vaccine dose, which was injected subcutaneously together with topical imiquimod.

The sample here was PBMCs, taken from a glioma patient whose treatment included an IDH1 peptide vaccine. These receptors originate from a woman aged 18-29 years with glioma.

V is TRBV29-1 and J is TRBJ2-7; 7 bases fit TRBD2. Germline V gene lookup returns CDR1 SQVTM and CDR2 ANQGSEA. The CDR3 length is 13 residues. After removal of 6 bases from V and 5 bases from J, the junction contained 10 bases not matched to a gene. This chain's CDR3 is CSVRGEGGHEQYF. Here the CDR3 DNA reads TGCAGCGTCCGGGGGGAGGGCGGTCACGAGCAGTACTTC.

Only a few counts were recorded for this clone. J is TRBJ1-1 and V is TRBV7-9; D is ambiguous. The CDR3 totals 13 residues. V was trimmed by 4 bases and J by 6 bases, leaving 12 bases between them. Germline V gives CDR1 SEHNR, CDR2 FQNEAQ (reference sequence). The CDR3 here is CASSSPVGAEAFF. CDR3 DNA: TGTGCCAGCAGCTCCCCTGTTGGCGCTGAAGCTTTCTTT.

The chain links TRBV30 to TRBJ1-5; unclear D gene. The CDR3 spans 15 residues. CDR1 and CDR2 from the germline V gene are GTSNPN and SVGIG (reference sequence). The V gene lost 2 bases and the J gene lost 2 bases, with 13 bases spanning the gap. The CDR3 DNA is TGTGCCTGGAGTCGTCCAGACACGCGCAATCAGCCCCAGCATTTT. Its protein product is CAWSRPDTRNQPQHF.

The chain joins TRBV5-1 to TRBJ2-5; 8 bases are shared with TRBD2. Germline-derived CDR1 and CDR2 are SGHRS and YFSETQ. V trimming: 2 bases; J trimming: 4 bases; junction bases outside the gene matches: 1. This CDR3 spans 13 amino acids. The CDR3 region is CASSFGRAETQYF. The CDR3 coding sequence is TGCGCCAGCAGCTTCGGGAGGGCAGAGACCCAGTACTTC.

The gene calls are TRBV7-9 and TRBJ2-1; TRBD2 aligns across 9 bases. The junction had 11 bases not matched to a gene; V was cut back by 4 bases and J by 7 bases. This CDR3 region has 16 residues. Germline V gene lookup returns CDR1 SEHNR and CDR2 FQNEAQ (reference sequence). In nucleotides, the CDR3 is TGTGCCAGCAGCTCCCCCCGAGCGGGGGGAGAGAATGAGCAGTTCTTC. This translates into CASSSPRAGGENEQFF.

In its sample, this clone was seen once. The V call is TRBV21-1, the J call TRBJ1-5; TRBD1, the table's D call, lacks a check against the DNA. TRBV21-1 is listed as a pseudogene. This CDR3 spans 16 amino acids. The CDR3 is CASSHLVHWHHQPQHF. The DNA of the CDR3 is TGTGCCAGCAGCCATCTTGTACATTGGCATCATCAGCCCCAGCATTTT.

The chain joins TRBV19 to TRBJ2-7, with D possibly matching TRBD2 (7 bases). Germline loops: CDR1 LNHDA, CDR2 SQIVND (reference sequence). The V end was cut by 5 bases, the J end by 0 bases, with 17 bases between. The CDR3 is made up of 16 amino acids. CDR3 nucleotide sequence: TGTGCCAGTAGTCCACGGCGGGGGCTAAGCTCCTACGAGCAGTACTTC. Protein: CASSPRRGLSSYEQYF.

The V call is TRBV7-9, the J call TRBJ1-1; D is undetermined. The CDR3 sequence is 16 residues long. V dropped 2 bases and J dropped 4 bases, with 17 bases sitting between them. Germline V lookup: CDR1 SEHNR, CDR2 FQNEAQ (reference sequence). The CDR3 DNA reads TGTGCCAGCAGCTTAATGTTCCAGGACCGGGTCACTGAAGCTTTCTTT. This encodes CASSLMFQDRVTEAFF.

The chain couples TRBV2 to TRBJ2-3; a weak D match, TRBD2 (5 bases). Looked up from germline, CDR1 is SNHLY and CDR2 is FYNNEI. V shed 6 bases and J shed 3 bases, with 13 bases lying between them. The CDR3 sequence is 14 residues long. The CDR3 sequence is CASRWEIATDTQYF. CDR3 nucleotide sequence: TGTGCCAGCAGATGGGAAATAGCGACAGATACGCAGTATTTT.

This clone has a handful of counts. This sequence joins TRBV10-3 and TRBJ2-2; the D call may be TRBD1 or TRBD2 (5 bases each). Trimming stripped 10 bases from V and 5 bases from J, with 14 bases between. The CDR3 length is 13 residues. Germline CDR1 ENHRY, CDR2 SYGVKD. The CDR3 reads CATRDPGTGELFF. In DNA form, the CDR3 reads TGTGCCACCAGGGACCCAGGGACCGGGGAGCTGTTTTTT.

This clone was observed a handful of times. The chain joins TRBV19 to TRBJ1-5; D is unresolved. The germline CDR1 and CDR2 sequences are LNHDA and SQIVND (reference sequence). Trimming removed 6 bases from V and 2 bases from J, with 5 bases in between. This CDR3 is 12 amino acids long. The CDR3 sequence: CASRAGNQPQHF. The CDR3 coding sequence is TGTGCCAGTAGAGCAGGCAATCAGCCCCAGCATTTT.

This clone was recorded a few times. The chain recombines TRBV7-9 with TRBJ1-2, with 8 bases lining up with TRBD1. Germline CDR1 and CDR2: SEHNR and FQNEAQ (reference sequence). CDR3 length equals 14 residues. V lost 1 base to trimming and J lost 5 bases; unmatched junction nucleotides: 3. The CDR3 DNA follows: TGTGCCAGCAGCTTAGGGGACAGGACGTATGGCTACACCTTC. This encodes CASSLGDRTYGYTF.

The rearrangement links TRBV29-1 to TRBJ2-5; 8 bases map to TRBD1. V was pared by 4 bases and J by 3 bases, with 13 bases of the junction left unmatched. The CDR3 runs 16 residues. Looked up from germline, CDR1 is SQVTM and CDR2 is ANQGSEA. The CDR3: CSVGLVRTGIKETQYF. As DNA, the CDR3 is TGCAGCGTTGGGTTAGTTCGGACAGGGATTAAAGAGACCCAGTACTTC.

This clone has more than one count but fewer than ten. V gene TRBV2 combines with J gene TRBJ2-5; D is unclear. The germline CDR1 and CDR2 sequences are SNHLY and FYNNEI. The V end was cut by 7 bases, the J end by 3 bases, with 3 bases between. This CDR3 contains 10 residues. The CDR3 DNA sequence: TGTGCCAGCAAAGAAGAGACCCAGTACTTC. It yields the protein CASKEETQYF.

This clone has a handful of counts. The CDR3 reads CASSITGAQNTEAFF. The CDR3 bases are TGTGCCAGTAGTATAACAGGGGCCCAGAACACTGAAGCTTTCTTT. The chain recombines TRBV19 with TRBJ1-1; 7 bases line up with TRBD1. The V segment lost 2 bases and the J segment 1 base; nucleotides outside the gene matches: 4. Germline-derived CDR1 and CDR2 are LNHDA and SQIVND (reference sequence). The CDR3 has 15 amino acids.

The chain uses TRBV7-6 and TRBJ1-5; D not certain. CDR1 is SGHVS, CDR2 FNYEAQ, per germline. The CDR3 has 15 residues. Trimming left V 5 bases short and J 3 bases short, with 14 bases between. The CDR3 is CASSIEPSNNQPQHF. For the CDR3, the DNA is TGTGCCAGCAGCATCGAGCCGTCCAACAATCAGCCCCAGCATTTT.

The rearrangement joins TRBV5-1 to TRBJ1-4; TRBD1 matches at 9 bases. The germline V gene encodes CDR1 SGHRS and CDR2 YFSETQ. J gave up 6 bases and V 0 bases, and 3 bases lay outside the gene matches. The CDR3 is 15 amino acids. For the CDR3, the DNA is TGCGCCAGCAGCTTGGCGGGACAGGGATATGAAAAACTGTTTTTT. As protein: CASSLAGQGYEKLFF.

This sequence joins TRBV19 and TRBJ1-5; possibly TRBD1 for D (5 bases). Trimming removed 7 bases at V and 5 bases at J, with 15 bases between. The CDR3 totals 14 residues. Germline V gene data show CDR1 as LNHDA and CDR2 as SQIVND (reference sequence). The CDR3, as DNA: TGTGCCAGTACCGCCCTATGGGGGGATCAGCCCCAGCATTTT. It yields the protein CASTALWGDQPQHF.

This clone has a handful of counts. V gene TRBV7-6 combines with J gene TRBJ2-7, with TRBD2 as a possible D gene (6 bases). With 8 bases removed from V and 4 bases from J, the gap between germline ends came to 15 bases. CDR1 is SGHVS and CDR2 is FNYEAQ in the germline V gene. The CDR3 covers 13 residues. In DNA form, the CDR3 reads TGTGCCAGCGGGAGGAGTTTGGGGTACGAGCAGTACTTC. Translated, it gives CASGRSLGYEQYF.

The table lists this clone with a few counts. The chain couples TRBV29-1 to TRBJ2-7, with D unclear. The CDR3 contains 13 residues. Germline V gives CDR1 SQVTM, CDR2 ANQGSEA. V lost 4 bases and J 0 bases, leaving 10 bases between the germline ends. CDR3 sequence reads: CSVVDGSSYEQYF. CDR3 nucleotide sequence: TGCAGCGTTGTGGACGGTAGCTCCTACGAGCAGTACTTC.

The chain combines TRBV11-2 with TRBJ1-2; the match to TRBD1 covers 7 bases. This CDR3 has 14 residues. Germline assignment: CDR1 SGHAT and CDR2 FQNNGV. V dropped 6 bases and J dropped 2; count of bases not matched to a gene: 6. DNA of the CDR3: TGTGCCAGCAGACAGGGGCCCAGCAACTATGGCTACACCTTC. This sequence encodes CASRQGPSNYGYTF.

The count of this clone is one. The chain is built from TRBV20-1 and TRBJ2-3, with 7 bases lining up with TRBD2. Per germline, CDR1 DFQATT and CDR2 SNEGSKA (reference sequence). V trimming: 6 bases; J trimming: 10 bases; junction bases outside the gene matches: 4. The CDR3 runs to 10 residues. The CDR3 spells CSAGEGAQYF. The CDR3 coding sequence is TGCAGTGCCGGGGAGGGAGCGCAGTATTTT.

CDR3 nucleotides: TGTGCCAGCAGCGCCGAGGTCCGACTCAATGAAAAACTGTTTTTT. It encodes CASSAEVRLNEKLFF. The genes are TRBV2 and TRBJ1-4; no definite D call. Trimming cost V 6 bases and J 5 bases, with 16 bases left between them. This CDR3 has 15 residues. CDR1 and CDR2 from the germline V gene are SNHLY and FYNNEI.